Shown below are 14 T cell receptor beta chains from a single sample sequenced in a study of T cell changes during pregnancy in multiple sclerosis. The table came from immunoSEQ multiplex PCR; TCRdb's copy has only in-frame clones and leaves some out. The sample yields about 44,000 clones, just under 95% seen once. This material consisted of CD4+ T cells from peripheral blood mononuclear cells, taken in the first trimester of pregnancy. The receptors stem from a female donor with multiple sclerosis, enrolled in a pregnancy study.

The J gene is TRBJ1-3, the V gene TRBV2; 9 bases match TRBD1. The germline CDR1 and CDR2 sequences are SNHLY and FYNNEI. The CDR3 totals 14 residues. Trimming at V came to 6 bases and at J to 3 bases, leaving 3 bases not matched to a gene. CDR3 region: CASRQGALGNTIYF. CDR3 in DNA: TGTGCCAGCAGACAGGGGGCGCTTGGAAACACCATATATTTT.

The chain links TRBV7-2 to TRBJ1-2, with D maybe TRBD1 (6 bases). Germline V CDR1 and CDR2: SGHTA, FQGNSA. V lost 5 bases and J lost 3, with 19 bases in between. This CDR3 has 16 residues. CDR3 nucleotide sequence: TGTGCCAGCAGCGCCGGTCTAAGGGAGGGGGACTATGGCTACACCTTC. Protein: CASSAGLREGDYGYTF.

This clone has a single count. The rearrangement joins TRBV2 to TRBJ2-5; possible D gene TRBD2, 6 bases. The V end was cut by 3 bases, the J end by 7 bases, with 24 bases between. The V gene's germline CDR1 is SNHLY and CDR2 FYNNEI. This CDR3 is built from 17 residues. CDR3 in amino acids: CASSEEGRGPSLGTQYF. CDR3 sequence (DNA): TGTGCCAGCAGTGAGGAGGGCCGCGGCCCCTCATTAGGGACCCAGTACTTC.

J is TRBJ1-4 and V is TRBV7-2, with TRBD1 matching over 7 bases. Germline-derived CDR1 and CDR2 are SGHTA and FQGNSA. The CDR3 consists of 15 residues. The ends lost 4 bases at V and 10 bases at J; junction bases unmatched: 12. CDR3 DNA: TGTGCCAGCAGCTCCCGAGGACAGGATATTGGAAAACTGTTTTTT. It codes for CASSSRGQDIGKLFF.

V usage is TRBV27 and J usage is TRBJ2-7, with a tentative D call TRBD1 (6 bases). Germline loops: CDR1 MNHEY, CDR2 SMNVEV (reference sequence). The CDR3 loop spans 16 amino acids. The V end was cut by 8 bases, the J end by 0 bases, with 20 bases between. The CDR3 sequence is CASPRRGCDASYEQYF. In DNA, the CDR3 is TGTGCCAGCCCGCGCAGGGGCTGCGATGCCTCCTACGAGCAGTACTTC.

This chain joins TRBV6-1 and TRBJ1-1; D unresolved. The CDR3 consists of 13 residues. Germline CDR1 reads MNHNS; CDR2 reads SASEGT. V lost 0 bases to trimming and J lost 1 base, with 3 bases between them. The chain's CDR3 is CASSEARNTEAFF. DNA for the CDR3: TGTGCCAGCAGTGAAGCGAGGAACACTGAAGCTTTCTTT.

The CDR3 spells CASRGDSNQPQHF. CDR3 nucleotide sequence: TGTGCCTCTCGGGGGGATAGCAATCAGCCCCAGCATTTT. The chain links TRBV6-5 to TRBJ1-5; maybe TRBD1 (5 bases). CDR3 length equals 13 residues. Germline values: CDR1 MNHEY, CDR2 SVGAGI. Trimming took 11 bases from V and 0 from J, leaving 11 bases between them.

This sequence joins TRBV25-1 and TRBJ2-2; 10 nucleotides align to TRBD1. CDR3 length equals 16 residues. Germline CDR1 is MGHDK and CDR2 is SYGVNS. After removal of 2 bases from V and 7 bases from J, the junction contained 7 bases not matched to a gene. CDR3 amino acids: CASSETGQGYFGELFF. In nucleotides, the CDR3 is TGTGCCAGCAGTGAAACGGGACAGGGGTATTTCGGGGAGCTGTTTTTT.

V usage is TRBV2 and J usage is TRBJ1-2, with 10 bases that match TRBD1. Germline V gene sequence: CDR1 SNHLY, CDR2 FYNNEI. This CDR3 comprises 15 residues. The V gene end was trimmed by 8 bases and the J gene end by 6 bases; junction bases not matched to a gene: 12. The CDR3, as DNA: TGTGCCAGCCGCGCGACAGGGGGCAACAGTCATGGCTACACCTTC. Its translation is CASRATGGNSHGYTF. Full variable domain (remainder filled in from reference TRBV2 and TRBJ1-2): EPEVTQTPSHQVTQMGQEVILRCVPISNHLYFYWYRQILGQKVEFLVSFYNNEISEKSEIFDDQFSVERPDGSNFTLKIRSTKLEDSAMYFCASRATGGNSHGYTFGSGTRLTVV.

This sequence joins TRBV2 and TRBJ2-3; 8 positions agree with TRBD1. Germline V lookup: CDR1 SNHLY, CDR2 FYNNEI. This CDR3 is built from 13 residues. J was trimmed by 4 bases and V by 6 bases; bases with no gene match: 3. The CDR3 loop reads CASRTGVADTQYF. For the CDR3, the DNA is TGTGCCAGCAGGACAGGGGTTGCAGATACGCAGTATTTT.

The rearrangement links TRBV6-1 to TRBJ2-1, with 9 bases matching TRBD2. Unmatched junction bases numbered 3, after V lost 2 bases and J lost 4 bases. Germline-derived CDR1 and CDR2 are MNHNS and SASEGT. The CDR3 covers 15 residues. CDR3 in amino acids: CASSERAGGYNEQFF. CDR3 coding DNA: TGTGCCAGCAGTGAACGAGCGGGAGGATACAATGAGCAGTTCTTC.

This clone has only one observation. The chain links TRBV19 to TRBJ2-1; D may be TRBD1 (5 bases). The V end lost 2 bases, the J end lost 7 bases, and 15 bases lay between the germline ends. The CDR3 consists of 15 residues. Germline V gives CDR1 LNHDA, CDR2 SQIVND (reference sequence). The DNA of the CDR3 is TGTGCCAGTAGTATATACCGAGACAGAAGAAATGAGCAGTTCTTC. Protein product: CASSIYRDRRNEQFF.

The chain uses TRBV25-1 and TRBJ2-5; a weak D match, TRBD2 (5 bases). This CDR3 has 15 residues. V lost 0 bases and J lost 5, with 13 bases in between. The germline V gene has CDR1 MGHDK and CDR2 SYGVNS. This chain's CDR3 is CASSEYRQTGETQYF. Written as DNA, the CDR3 is TGTGCCAGCAGTGAATATAGGCAAACGGGGGAGACCCAGTACTTC.

CDR3 protein: CASSLMAPSGSREQFF. In nucleotides, the CDR3 is TGTGCCAGCAGTTTAATGGCGCCTAGCGGGAGTCGTGAGCAGTTCTTC. The chain joins TRBV28 to TRBJ2-1, with TRBD2 identical over 10 bases. The length of the CDR3 is 16 residues. V shed 2 bases, J shed 9 bases, and the junction held 10 bases outside the gene matches. Looked up from germline, CDR1 is MDHEN and CDR2 is SYDVKM.